Listed here are 31 T cell receptor beta chains from one sample, sequenced in a study of CD8+ T cells in alopecia areata. RNA was extracted and reverse transcribed into cDNA as the sequencing template. Clones were read by immunoSEQ multiplex PCR, and TCRdb kept only the in-frame ones, dropping some. The sample yields about 120,000 clones, 53% seen once. The sample's treatment: oral pan-JAK inhibitor, 5-10 mg twice daily. The sample consisted of CD4+ T cells sorted from blood, taken at week 4, from a patient treated with tofacitinib. These receptors originate from a human donor with alopecia areata.

This clone was counted a few times. J is TRBJ1-2 and V is TRBV19; D uncertain. The ends were cut back, 6 bases at V and 6 bases at J, with 14 bases in the middle. This CDR3 region has 13 residues. The germline gives CDR1 LNHDA, CDR2 SQIVND (reference sequence). CDR3 nucleotides: TGTGCCAGTAGGCCCAACCTGGTGGATGGCTACACCTTC. This encodes CASRPNLVDGYTF.

This clone was counted a few times. The rearrangement links TRBV5-6 to TRBJ2-1; the D is unclear. CDR1 SGHDT and CDR2 YYEEEE come from the germline V gene. There are 13 residues in the CDR3. The ends were cut back, 2 bases at V and 8 bases at J, with 11 bases in the middle. In DNA, the CDR3 is TGTGCCAGCAGCTTCAGTGGCAGATATGAGCAGTTCTTC. The encoded protein is CASSFSGRYEQFF.

The chain has TRBV30 and TRBJ1-5; D perhaps matches TRBD1 (5 bases). The length of the CDR3 is 15 residues. V lost 0 bases and J lost 0, with 9 bases in between. Germline assignment: CDR1 GTSNPN and CDR2 SVGIG (reference sequence). The CDR3 sequence: CAWSVGALSNQPQHF. CDR3 sequence (DNA): TGTGCCTGGAGTGTAGGGGCACTTAGCAATCAGCCCCAGCATTTT.

V usage is TRBV6-5 and J usage is TRBJ2-5; 7 bases are shared with TRBD2. The V segment lost 0 bases and the J segment 5 bases; nucleotides outside the gene matches: 3. The CDR3 consists of 14 residues. Germline V gene sequence: CDR1 MNHEY, CDR2 SVGAGI. In DNA, the CDR3 is TGTGCCAGCAGTTACTCGGGAGCGGGGGAGACCCAGTACTTC. Its translation: CASSYSGAGETQYF.

The J gene is TRBJ2-7, the V gene TRBV29-1, with a tentative D call TRBD1 (6 bases). There are 12 residues in the CDR3. The germline V gene has CDR1 SQVTM and CDR2 ANQGSEA. V was trimmed by 3 bases and J by 2 bases, leaving 8 bases between them. The DNA for the CDR3 is TGCAGCGTTGATACAGGGCCCTACGAGCAGTACTTC. The encoded protein is CSVDTGPYEQYF.

This chain joins TRBV29-1 and TRBJ1-2; the D is unclear. CDR3 length: 13 residues. Trimming pared 2 bases from V and 8 bases from J, leaving 15 bases between. The germline gives CDR1 SQVTM, CDR2 ANQGSEA. The CDR3: CSVEIGSSIGYTF. For the CDR3, the DNA is TGCAGCGTTGAAATAGGGTCAAGTATCGGCTACACCTTC.

This chain uses TRBV30 with TRBJ2-3; D may correspond to TRBD1 or TRBD2 (6 bases each). Germline V gene lookup returns CDR1 GTSNPN and CDR2 SVGIG (reference sequence). The length of the CDR3 is 14 residues. V shed 4 bases and J shed 9 bases, with 20 bases lying between them. The CDR3 is CAWNRAGLRGTQYF. The DNA of the CDR3 is TGTGCCTGGAACCGAGCGGGTCTCAGGGGAACGCAGTATTTT.

The J gene is TRBJ2-1, the V gene TRBV30; tentatively, D is TRBD1 (6 bases). This CDR3 has 14 amino acids. V lost 2 bases and J 4 bases, leaving 12 bases between the germline ends. Germline values: CDR1 GTSNPN, CDR2 SVGIG (reference sequence). CDR3 DNA: TGTGCCTGGAGTTGGGGGACATTATACAATGAGCAGTTCTTC. Translation: CAWSWGTLYNEQFF. Full variable domain (outside the CDR3, taken from reference TRBV30 and TRBJ2-1): SQTIHQWPATLVQPVGSPLSLECTVEGTSNPNLYWYRQAAGRGLQLLFYSVGIGQISSEVPQNLSASRPQDRQFILSSKKLLLSDSGFYLCAWSWGTLYNEQFFGPGTRLTVL.

The chain joins TRBV29-1 to TRBJ1-4; no clear D gene. This CDR3 has 11 amino acids. Between the trimmed V and J ends, which lost 8 bases and 12 bases, there was a span of 16 bases. Germline assignment: CDR1 SQVTM and CDR2 ANQGSEA. In DNA, the CDR3 is TGCAGCTTTCAAATGGGAGTGGAACTGTTTTTT. It codes for CSFQMGVELFF.

Worth noting for this clone: Other DNA sequences in this specimen translate into the identical CDR3. The rearrangement links TRBV29-1 to TRBJ2-1; D gene unclear. The CDR3 is 10 amino acids. The germline V gene has CDR1 SQVTM and CDR2 ANQGSEA. V shed 4 bases and J shed 5 bases, with 3 bases lying between them. CDR3: CSVGDNEQFF. Written as DNA, the CDR3 is TGCAGCGTTGGGGACAATGAGCAGTTCTTC.

This chain's CDR3 is CGTSEYNEQFF. The CDR3 nucleotides are TGCGGGACTAGCGAGTACAATGAGCAGTTCTTC. The chain combines TRBV29-1 with TRBJ2-1; 10 bases match TRBD2. The CDR3 has 11 residues. The germline gives CDR1 SQVTM, CDR2 ANQGSEA.

This clone has a handful of counts. This chain joins TRBV4-1 and TRBJ2-2, with no clear D. The CDR3 is 16 amino acids. Germline V gene data show CDR1 as MGHRA and CDR2 as YSYEKL. The V and J ends lost 0 bases and 4 bases respectively, with 12 bases between them. Written as DNA, the CDR3 is TGCGCCAGCAGCCAAGATTTTGGTAGCCGCACCGGGGAGCTGTTTTTT. This gives the protein CASSQDFGSRTGELFF.

This chain joins TRBV7-9 and TRBJ1-5; D is unclear. Germline V lookup: CDR1 SEHNR, CDR2 FQNEAQ (reference sequence). The ends were cut back, 3 bases at V and 0 bases at J, with 6 bases in the middle. This CDR3 has 14 residues. CDR3 bases: TGTGCCAGCAGCTTCATCCCTAGCAATCAGCCCCAGCATTTT. Translated: CASSFIPSNQPQHF.

V is TRBV18 and J is TRBJ1-5; D perhaps matches TRBD1 (6 bases). This CDR3 has 16 amino acids. Between the trimmed V and J ends, which lost 0 bases and 4 bases, there was a span of 13 bases. Germline CDR1 is KGHSH and CDR2 is LQKENI. The DNA for the CDR3 is TGTGCCAGCTCACCACCCGTACAGGGAGGGAATCAGCCCCAGCATTTT. It codes for CASSPPVQGGNQPQHF. Full variable domain (remainder filled in from reference TRBV18 and TRBJ1-5): NAGVMQNPRHLVRRRGQEARLRCSPMKGHSHVYWYRQLPEEGLKFMVYLQKENIIDESGMPKERFSAEFPKEGPSILRIQQVVRGDSAAYFCASSPPVQGGNQPQHFGDGTRLSIL.

The chain is built from TRBV29-1 and TRBJ2-1, with TRBD1 matching 9 bases. Per the germline V gene, CDR1 is SQVTM and CDR2 is ANQGSEA. J was trimmed by 9 bases and V by 5 bases; bases with no gene match: 5. The CDR3 has 12 amino acids. This chain's CDR3 is CSVWTGVGEQFF. DNA of the CDR3: TGCAGCGTTTGGACAGGGGTAGGTGAGCAGTTCTTC.

The sample holds a few counts of this clone. The chain is built from TRBV30 and TRBJ2-3; D remains unclear. Trimming removed 5 bases at V and 1 base at J, with 13 bases between. Germline values: CDR1 GTSNPN, CDR2 SVGIG (reference sequence). CDR3 length: 14 residues. The CDR3 nucleotides are TGTGCCTGGGTTGGGCTAGGTGGCACAGATACGCAGTATTTT. Its translation: CAWVGLGGTDTQYF.

The CDR3 nucleotides are TGCAGCGGCTTGGTAACCGGGACCTTCCCCTCCTACGAGCAGTACTTC. It yields the protein CSGLVTGTFPSYEQYF. This chain uses TRBV29-1 with TRBJ2-7, with D perhaps matching TRBD1 or TRBD2 (5 bases each). This CDR3 comprises 16 residues. Trimming removed 7 bases from V and 0 bases from J, with 22 bases in between. Germline V gene sequence: CDR1 SQVTM, CDR2 ANQGSEA.

This sequence joins TRBV9 and TRBJ2-7; D is uncertain. CDR1 SGDLS and CDR2 YYNGEE come from the germline V gene. Trimming cost V 0 bases and J 0 bases, with 7 bases left between them. The CDR3 runs to 14 residues. The CDR3 here is CASSVVGSSYEQYF. In nucleotides, the CDR3 is TGTGCCAGCAGCGTAGTGGGAAGCTCCTACGAGCAGTACTTC. Full variable domain (missing parts from reference TRBV9 and TRBJ2-7): DSGVTQTPKHLITATGQRVTLRCSPRSGDLSVYWYQQSLDQGLQFLIQYYNGEERAKGNILERFSAQQFPDLHSELNLSSLELGDSALYFCASSVVGSSYEQYFGPGTRLTVT.

V is TRBV7-2 and J is TRBJ2-1, with TRBD2 matching 10 bases. The CDR3 totals 13 residues. V was clipped by 3 bases and J by 9 bases; unmatched bases: 2. Germline lookup yields CDR1 SGHTA and CDR2 FQGNSA. CDR3 sequence: CASSFLAGVEQFF. The CDR3 DNA reads as TGTGCCAGCAGCTTCCTAGCGGGAGTTGAGCAGTTCTTC.

The chain carries TRBV5-1 and TRBJ2-7; tentatively, D is TRBD1 (7 bases). The CDR3 extends over 14 amino acids. The germline CDR1 and CDR2 sequences are SGHRS and YFSETQ. V was shortened by 4 bases and J by 2 bases, with 13 bases between the two germline ends. The CDR3 coding sequence is TGCGCCAGCAGCACCCAGGGGGGTCCCTACGAGCAGTACTTC. As protein: CASSTQGGPYEQYF.

This clone occurred a few times. This chain joins TRBV4-2 and TRBJ2-7; 9 positions match TRBD2. J was trimmed by 12 bases and V by 0 bases; bases with no gene match: 9. Germline V gives CDR1 LGHNA, CDR2 YNFKEQ. This CDR3 spans 14 amino acids. CDR3 sequence reads: CASSQEGGRGSLYF. The CDR3 region has the DNA TGTGCCAGCAGCCAAGAGGGCGGGAGGGGAAGTCTGTACTTC.

The rearrangement links TRBV7-2 to TRBJ2-7; the D gene is possibly TRBD2 (7 bases). Trimming took 3 bases from V and 0 from J, leaving 15 bases between them. The CDR3 runs 16 residues. In germline, CDR1 is SGHTA, CDR2 FQGNSA. The CDR3 DNA is TGTGCCAGCAGCTTTAGGGGGGGGCAGATCTCCTACGAGCAGTACTTC. It codes for CASSFRGGQISYEQYF.

V usage is TRBV2 and J usage is TRBJ1-6; 8 bases are a match to TRBD1. V lost 6 bases to trimming and J lost 10 bases; unmatched junction nucleotides: 8. This CDR3 is 14 amino acids long. CDR1 is SNHLY and CDR2 is FYNNEI in the germline V gene. Here the CDR3 reads CASRDRVMNSPLHF. Written as DNA, the CDR3 is TGTGCCAGCAGGGACAGGGTAATGAACTCACCCCTCCACTTT.

The chain links TRBV29-1 to TRBJ1-2; 10 positions match TRBD1. The trim removed 7 bases at V and 2 bases at J, leaving 1 base unmatched. The CDR3 is 12 amino acids. Germline V CDR1 and CDR2: SQVTM, ANQGSEA. The CDR3 DNA is TGCAGCGGGGGACAGGGGAACTATGGCTACACCTTC. Translating it yields CSGGQGNYGYTF.

This clone was seen only a few times. The chain has TRBV6-5 and TRBJ2-2; D is uncertain. The CDR3 has 11 residues. Per the germline V gene, CDR1 is MNHEY and CDR2 is SVGAGI. Trimming removed 6 bases from V and 6 bases from J, with 5 bases in between. The CDR3 bases are TGTGCCAGCAGCAGTCCCGGGGAGCTGTTTTTT. Translated: CASSSPGELFF.

The chain joins TRBV5-1 to TRBJ2-2; D is undetermined. Trimming cost V 0 bases and J 0 bases, with 6 bases left between them. Germline loops: CDR1 SGHRS, CDR2 YFSETQ. This CDR3 is built from 15 residues. The CDR3 DNA sequence: TGCGCCAGCAGCTTGGCCGACACGAACACCGGGGAGCTGTTTTTT. Its protein is CASSLADTNTGELFF.

The chain is built from TRBV5-1 and TRBJ1-5; D is uncertain. The CDR3 runs to 14 residues. The V gene's germline CDR1 is SGHRS and CDR2 YFSETQ. V gave up 0 bases and J gave up 7 bases, with 11 bases separating them. The CDR3 spells CASSLDGGGQPQHF. CDR3 nucleotides: TGCGCCAGCAGCTTGGACGGCGGAGGGCAGCCCCAGCATTTT.

Regarding this clone: Its ends do not fully match the called genes, so a read error is possible. V and J are TRBV27 and TRBJ1-2; D perhaps matches TRBD1 (6 bases). CDR3 length: 13 amino acids. The germline gives CDR1 MNHEY, CDR2 SMNVEV (reference sequence). This CDR3 reads CASSRLETGRVAF. CDR3 DNA sequence: TGTGCCAGCAGCCGACTGGAGACAGGTCGAGTAGCCTTC.

In its sample, this clone was seen a few times. This rearrangement joins TRBV29-1 to TRBJ2-1, with 8 positions matching TRBD2. V shed 4 bases, J shed 4 bases, and the junction held 6 bases outside the gene matches. CDR1 SQVTM and CDR2 ANQGSEA come from the germline V gene. The CDR3 covers 14 residues. This chain's CDR3 is CSVVETSEYNEQFF. The CDR3 nucleotides read TGCAGCGTTGTCGAGACTAGCGAGTACAATGAGCAGTTCTTC.

This clone was recorded only once. V gene TRBV30 combines with J gene TRBJ2-7, with 12 positions matching TRBD1. Germline loops: CDR1 GTSNPN, CDR2 SVGIG (reference sequence). The CDR3 runs 15 residues. V lost 0 bases and J lost 13; bases outside the gene matches: 13. The CDR3 DNA reads TGTGCCTGGAGTGTACCCCCCGGGACAGGGGGCCCGAGATACTTC. It is translated as CAWSVPPGTGGPRYF.

The chain combines TRBV2 with TRBJ2-7; D not resolved. Germline loops: CDR1 SNHLY, CDR2 FYNNEI. The CDR3 runs 13 residues. Trimming removed 5 bases at V and 5 bases at J, with 13 bases between. CDR3 protein: CASSPLGFHEQYF. CDR3 DNA sequence: TGTGCCAGCAGTCCCCTGGGGTTCCACGAGCAGTACTTC.